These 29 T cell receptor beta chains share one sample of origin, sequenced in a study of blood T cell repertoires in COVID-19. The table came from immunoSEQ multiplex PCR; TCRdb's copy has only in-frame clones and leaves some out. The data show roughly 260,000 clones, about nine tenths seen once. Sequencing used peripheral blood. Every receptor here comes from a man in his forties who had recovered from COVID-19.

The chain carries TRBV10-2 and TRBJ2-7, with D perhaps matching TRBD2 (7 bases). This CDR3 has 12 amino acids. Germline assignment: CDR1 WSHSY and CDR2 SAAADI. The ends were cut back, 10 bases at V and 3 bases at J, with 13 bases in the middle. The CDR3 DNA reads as TGCGCCACCCGAGGGGGGGGCTACGAGCAGTACTTC. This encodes CATRGGGYEQYF.

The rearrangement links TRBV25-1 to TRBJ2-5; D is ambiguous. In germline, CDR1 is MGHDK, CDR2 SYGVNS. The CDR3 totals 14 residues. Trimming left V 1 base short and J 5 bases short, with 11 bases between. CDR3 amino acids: CASSELFSPETQYF. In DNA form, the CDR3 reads TGTGCCAGCAGTGAATTGTTCTCCCCGGAGACCCAGTACTTC. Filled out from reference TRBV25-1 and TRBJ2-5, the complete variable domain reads EADIYQTPRYLVIGTGKKITLECSQTMGHDKMYWYQQDPGMELHLIHYSYGVNSTEKGDLSSESTVSRIRTEHFPLTLESARPSHTSQYLCASSELFSPETQYFGPGTRLLVL.

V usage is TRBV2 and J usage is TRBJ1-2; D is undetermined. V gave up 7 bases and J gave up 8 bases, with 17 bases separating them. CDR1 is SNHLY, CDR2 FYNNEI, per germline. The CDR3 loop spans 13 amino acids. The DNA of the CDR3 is TGTGCCAGCATCTTTGACATGCCTGGGGGCTACACCTTC. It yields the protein CASIFDMPGGYTF.

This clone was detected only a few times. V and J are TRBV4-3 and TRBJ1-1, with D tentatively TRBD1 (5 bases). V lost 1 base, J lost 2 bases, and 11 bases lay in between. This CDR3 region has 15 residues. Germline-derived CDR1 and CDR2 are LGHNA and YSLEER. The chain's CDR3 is CASSQVTGGNTEAFF. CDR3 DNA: TGCGCCAGCAGCCAAGTAACGGGGGGTAACACTGAAGCTTTCTTT.

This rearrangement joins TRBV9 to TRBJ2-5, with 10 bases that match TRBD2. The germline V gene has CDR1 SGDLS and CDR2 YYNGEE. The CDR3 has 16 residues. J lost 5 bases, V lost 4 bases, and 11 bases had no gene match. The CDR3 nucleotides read TGTGCCAGCAGCCTCGGGACTAGCGCCATCGGGGAGACCCAGTACTTC. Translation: CASSLGTSAIGETQYF.

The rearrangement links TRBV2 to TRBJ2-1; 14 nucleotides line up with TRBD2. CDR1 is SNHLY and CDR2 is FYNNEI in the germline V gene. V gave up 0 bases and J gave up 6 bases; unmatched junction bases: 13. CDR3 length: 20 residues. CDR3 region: CASSEALRVTSGGVPNEQFF. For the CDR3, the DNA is TGTGCCAGCAGTGAAGCGCTTCGTGTGACTAGCGGGGGGGTACCCAATGAGCAGTTCTTC.

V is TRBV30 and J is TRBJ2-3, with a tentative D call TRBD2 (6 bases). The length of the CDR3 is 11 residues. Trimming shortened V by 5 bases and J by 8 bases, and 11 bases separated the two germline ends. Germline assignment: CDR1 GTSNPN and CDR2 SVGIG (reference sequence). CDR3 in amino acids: CAWVLGGTQYF. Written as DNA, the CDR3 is TGTGCCTGGGTCTTGGGGGGTACGCAGTATTTT.

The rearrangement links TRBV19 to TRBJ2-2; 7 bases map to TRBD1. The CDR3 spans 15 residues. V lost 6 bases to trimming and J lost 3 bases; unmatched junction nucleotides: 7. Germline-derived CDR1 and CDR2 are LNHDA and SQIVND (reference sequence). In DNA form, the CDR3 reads TGTGCCAGTAGGGTGAACAGGGGTGACACCGGGGAGCTGTTTTTT. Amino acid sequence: CASRVNRGDTGELFF.

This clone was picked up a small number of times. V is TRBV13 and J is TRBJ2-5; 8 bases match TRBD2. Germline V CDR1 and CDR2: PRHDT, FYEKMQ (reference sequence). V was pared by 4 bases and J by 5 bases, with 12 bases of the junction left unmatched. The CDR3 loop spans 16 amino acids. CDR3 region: CASSWPSGGAEETQYF. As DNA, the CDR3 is TGTGCCAGCAGCTGGCCCTCGGGGGGGGCCGAGGAGACCCAGTACTTC.

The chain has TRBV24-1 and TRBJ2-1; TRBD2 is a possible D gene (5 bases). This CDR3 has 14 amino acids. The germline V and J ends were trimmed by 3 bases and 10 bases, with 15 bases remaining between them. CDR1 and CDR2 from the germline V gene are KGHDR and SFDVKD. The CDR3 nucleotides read TGTGCCACCAGTGATAGGGAGACGGAAGGAGAGCAGTTCTTC. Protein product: CATSDRETEGEQFF.

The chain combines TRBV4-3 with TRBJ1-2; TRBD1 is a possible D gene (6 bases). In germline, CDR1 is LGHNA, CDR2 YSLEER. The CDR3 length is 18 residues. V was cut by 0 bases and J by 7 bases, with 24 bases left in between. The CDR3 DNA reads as TGCGCCAGCAGCCAAGACCAACTACAGGGCCGGAGAGGGTCTGGCTACACCTTC. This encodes CASSQDQLQGRRGSGYTF.

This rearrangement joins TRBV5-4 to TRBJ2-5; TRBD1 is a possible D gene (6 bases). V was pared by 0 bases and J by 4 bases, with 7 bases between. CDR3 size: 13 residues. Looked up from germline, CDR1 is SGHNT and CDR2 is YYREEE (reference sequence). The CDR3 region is CASSLGGGETQYF. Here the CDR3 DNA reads TGTGCCAGCAGCTTGGGAGGGGGAGAGACCCAGTACTTC.

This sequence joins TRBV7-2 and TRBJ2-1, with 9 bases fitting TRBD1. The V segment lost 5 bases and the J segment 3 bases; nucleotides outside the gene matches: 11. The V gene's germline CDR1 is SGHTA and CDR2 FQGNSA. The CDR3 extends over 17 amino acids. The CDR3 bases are TGTGCCAGCAGCCAAAGTAGGACAGGGGAGGGCTACAATGAGCAGTTCTTC. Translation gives CASSQSRTGEGYNEQFF.

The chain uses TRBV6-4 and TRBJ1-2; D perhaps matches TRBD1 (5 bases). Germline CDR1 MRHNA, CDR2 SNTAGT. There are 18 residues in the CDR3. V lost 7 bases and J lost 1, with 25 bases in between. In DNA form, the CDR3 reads TGTGCCAGCAAACCCCGGCCTTCCAGCACAGGAAATAACTATGGCTACACCTTC. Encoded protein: CASKPRPSSTGNNYGYTF.

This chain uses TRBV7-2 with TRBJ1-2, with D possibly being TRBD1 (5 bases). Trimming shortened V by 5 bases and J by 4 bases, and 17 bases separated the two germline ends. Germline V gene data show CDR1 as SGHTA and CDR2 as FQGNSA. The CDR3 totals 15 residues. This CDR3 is CASSPAGLASYGYTF. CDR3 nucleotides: TGTGCCAGCAGCCCCGCGGGGCTCGCTTCCTATGGCTACACCTTC.

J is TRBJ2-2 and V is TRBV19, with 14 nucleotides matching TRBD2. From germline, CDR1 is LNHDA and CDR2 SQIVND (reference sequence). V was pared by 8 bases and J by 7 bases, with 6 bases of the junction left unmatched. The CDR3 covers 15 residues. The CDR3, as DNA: TGTGCCAGTCTCGGGACTAGCGGGGGTAACGGGGAGCTGTTTTTT. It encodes CASLGTSGGNGELFF.

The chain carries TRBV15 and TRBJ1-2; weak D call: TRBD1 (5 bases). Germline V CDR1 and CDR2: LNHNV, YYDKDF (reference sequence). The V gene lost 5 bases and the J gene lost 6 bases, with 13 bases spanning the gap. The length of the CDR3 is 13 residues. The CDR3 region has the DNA TGTGCCACCAGCCGGGGGGGAACGAATGGCTACACCTTC. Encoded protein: CATSRGGTNGYTF.

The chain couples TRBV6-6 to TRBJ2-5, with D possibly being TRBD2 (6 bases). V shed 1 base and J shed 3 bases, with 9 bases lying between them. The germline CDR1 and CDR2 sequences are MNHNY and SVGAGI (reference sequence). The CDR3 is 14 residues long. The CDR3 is CASSYWSGEETQYF. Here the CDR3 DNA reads TGTGCCAGCAGTTACTGGTCGGGGGAAGAGACCCAGTACTTC.

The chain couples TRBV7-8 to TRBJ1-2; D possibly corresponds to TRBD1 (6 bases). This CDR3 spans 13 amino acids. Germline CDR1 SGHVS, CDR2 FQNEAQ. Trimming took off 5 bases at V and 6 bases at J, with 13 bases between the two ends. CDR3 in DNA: TGTGCCAGCAGCACAGGGAAGAAACATGGCTACACCTTC. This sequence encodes CASSTGKKHGYTF. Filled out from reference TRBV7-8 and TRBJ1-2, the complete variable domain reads GAGVSQSPRYKVAKRGQDVALRCDPISGHVSLFWYQQALGQGPEFLTYFQNEAQLDKSGLPSDRFFAERPEGSVSTLKIQRTQQEDSAVYLCASSTGKKHGYTFGSGTRLTVV.

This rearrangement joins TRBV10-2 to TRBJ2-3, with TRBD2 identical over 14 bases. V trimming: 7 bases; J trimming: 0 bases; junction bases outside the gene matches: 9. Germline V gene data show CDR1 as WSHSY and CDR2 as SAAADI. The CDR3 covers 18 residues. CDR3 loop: CASILGLAGGSSTDTQYF. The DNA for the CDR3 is TGCGCCAGCATCCTCGGACTAGCGGGGGGTTCTAGCACAGATACGCAGTATTTT.

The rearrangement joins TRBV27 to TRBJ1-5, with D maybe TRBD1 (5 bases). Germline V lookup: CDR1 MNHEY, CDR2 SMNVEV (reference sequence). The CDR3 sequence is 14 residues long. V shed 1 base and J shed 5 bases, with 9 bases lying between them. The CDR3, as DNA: TGTGCCAGCAGTTTATATGCAGGGCATCAGCCCCAGCATTTT. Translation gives CASSLYAGHQPQHF.

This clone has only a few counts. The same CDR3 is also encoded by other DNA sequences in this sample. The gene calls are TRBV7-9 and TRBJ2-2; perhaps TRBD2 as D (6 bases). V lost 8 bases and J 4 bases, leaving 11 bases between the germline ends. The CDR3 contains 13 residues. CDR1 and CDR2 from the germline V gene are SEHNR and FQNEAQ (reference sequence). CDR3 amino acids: CASSLSGTGELFF. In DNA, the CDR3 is TGTGCCAGCTCCCTTAGCGGCACCGGGGAGCTGTTTTTT.

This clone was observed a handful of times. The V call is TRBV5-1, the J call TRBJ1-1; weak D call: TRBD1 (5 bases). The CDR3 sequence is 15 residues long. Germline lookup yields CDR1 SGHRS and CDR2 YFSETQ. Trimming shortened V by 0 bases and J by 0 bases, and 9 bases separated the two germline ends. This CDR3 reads CASSLGAGMNTEAFF. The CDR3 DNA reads TGCGCCAGCAGCTTGGGGGCAGGGATGAACACTGAAGCTTTCTTT. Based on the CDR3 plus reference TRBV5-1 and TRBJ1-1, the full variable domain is KAGVTQTPRYLIKTRGQQVTLSCSPISGHRSVSWYQQTPGQGLQFLFEYFSETQRNKGNFPGRFSGRQFSNSRSEMNVSTLELGDSALYLCASSLGAGMNTEAFFGQGTRLTVV.

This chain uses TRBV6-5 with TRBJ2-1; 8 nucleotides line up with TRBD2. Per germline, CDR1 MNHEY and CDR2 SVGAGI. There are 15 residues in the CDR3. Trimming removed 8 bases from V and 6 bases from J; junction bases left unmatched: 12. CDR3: CASRGGSGPVNEQFF. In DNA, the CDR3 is TGTGCCAGCCGGGGGGGTTCCGGGCCTGTCAATGAGCAGTTCTTC.

CDR3 region: CASRTAVSDEKLFF. For the CDR3, the DNA is TGCGCCAGCAGAACTGCCGTAAGCGACGAAAAACTGTTTTTT. The chain has TRBV5-1 and TRBJ1-4; D unresolved. This CDR3 has 14 residues. The V end lost 5 bases, the J end lost 8 bases, and 16 bases lay between the germline ends. Germline V gene sequence: CDR1 SGHRS, CDR2 YFSETQ.

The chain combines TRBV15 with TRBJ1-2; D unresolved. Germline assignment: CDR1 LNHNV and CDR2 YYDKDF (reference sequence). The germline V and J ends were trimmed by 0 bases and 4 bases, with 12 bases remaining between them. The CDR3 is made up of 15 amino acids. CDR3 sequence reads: CATSREVRQIYGYTF. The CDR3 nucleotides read TGTGCCACCAGCAGAGAGGTGCGGCAGATCTATGGCTACACCTTC.

DNA of the CDR3: TGTGCCAGCAGTTTATCTCCTAGCGGGGGGGCAGGGGAGCAGTTCTTC. This sequence encodes CASSLSPSGGAGEQFF. This chain uses TRBV27 with TRBJ2-1, with 12 bases that match TRBD2. CDR3 length: 16 residues. In germline, CDR1 is MNHEY, CDR2 SMNVEV (reference sequence). Unmatched junction bases numbered 7, after V lost 0 bases and J lost 10 bases.

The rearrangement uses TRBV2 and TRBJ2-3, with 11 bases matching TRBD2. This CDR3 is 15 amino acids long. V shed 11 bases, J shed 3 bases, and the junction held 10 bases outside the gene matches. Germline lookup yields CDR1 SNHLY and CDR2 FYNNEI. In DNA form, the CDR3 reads TGTGCCGGACTTAGCGGGAGGGCCCTTACAGATACGCAGTATTTT. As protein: CAGLSGRALTDTQYF.

The CDR3 spells CASSYNLAGDDNEQFF. CDR3 bases: TGTGCCAGCTCGTACAACCTAGCGGGGGACGACAATGAGCAGTTCTTC. The rearrangement joins TRBV18 to TRBJ2-1; 10 nucleotides line up with TRBD2. Trimming took 6 bases from V and 5 from J; bases not matched to a gene: 10. Germline V gene data show CDR1 as KGHSH and CDR2 as LQKENI. The CDR3 has 16 amino acids.